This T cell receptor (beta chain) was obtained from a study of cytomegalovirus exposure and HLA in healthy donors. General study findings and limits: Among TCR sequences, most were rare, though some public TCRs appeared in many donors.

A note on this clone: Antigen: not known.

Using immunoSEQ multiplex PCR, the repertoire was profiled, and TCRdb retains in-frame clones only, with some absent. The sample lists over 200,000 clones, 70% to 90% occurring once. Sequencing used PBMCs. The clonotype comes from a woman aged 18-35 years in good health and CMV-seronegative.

CDR3 coding DNA: TGTAGTGTCAGGTCGAACACTGAAGCTTTCTTT. Its protein product is CSVRSNTEAFF. The chain carries TRBV21-1 and TRBJ1-1; TRBD1 is taken as the D call from the table, unchecked against the DNA. TRBV21-1 is a pseudogene locus. The CDR3 consists of 11 residues.